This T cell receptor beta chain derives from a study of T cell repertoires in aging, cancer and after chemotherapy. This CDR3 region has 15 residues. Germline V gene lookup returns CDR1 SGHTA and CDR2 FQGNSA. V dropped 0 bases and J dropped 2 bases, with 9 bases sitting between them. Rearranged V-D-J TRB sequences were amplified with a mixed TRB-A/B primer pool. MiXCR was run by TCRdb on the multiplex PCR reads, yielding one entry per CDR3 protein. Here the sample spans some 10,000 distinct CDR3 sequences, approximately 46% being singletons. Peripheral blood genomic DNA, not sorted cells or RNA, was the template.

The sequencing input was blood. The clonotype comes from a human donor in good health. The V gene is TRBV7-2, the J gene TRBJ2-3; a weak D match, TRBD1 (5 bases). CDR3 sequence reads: CASSLAQGATDTQYF. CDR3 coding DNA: TGTGCCAGCAGCTTAGCGCAAGGGGCCACAGATACGCAGTATTTT.